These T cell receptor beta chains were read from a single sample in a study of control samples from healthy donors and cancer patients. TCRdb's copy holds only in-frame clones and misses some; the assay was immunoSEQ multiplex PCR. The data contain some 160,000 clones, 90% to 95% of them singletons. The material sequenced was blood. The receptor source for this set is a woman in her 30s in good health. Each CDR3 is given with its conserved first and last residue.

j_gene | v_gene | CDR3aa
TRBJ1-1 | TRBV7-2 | CASSLGGFNTEAFF
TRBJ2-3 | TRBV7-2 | CASSRRTSGSTDTQYF
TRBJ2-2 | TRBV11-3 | CASSPRLAANTGELFF
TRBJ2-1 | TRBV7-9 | CASSPGTSLNEQFF
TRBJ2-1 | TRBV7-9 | CASSLAIAGGDNNEQFF
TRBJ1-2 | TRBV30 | CAWVTGYGYTF
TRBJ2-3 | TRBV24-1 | CATSGWAGGSTDTQYF
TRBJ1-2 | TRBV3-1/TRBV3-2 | CASSQVEGYGYTF
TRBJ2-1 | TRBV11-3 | CASSRTGTGHYNEQFF
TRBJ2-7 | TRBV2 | CASSGSYEQYF
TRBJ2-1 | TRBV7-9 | CASSLISYNEQFF
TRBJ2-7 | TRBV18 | CASSPGTGGILSSYEQYF
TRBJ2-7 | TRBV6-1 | CASSDQGYEQYF
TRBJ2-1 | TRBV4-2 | CASSQEGGRRFRTYNEQFF
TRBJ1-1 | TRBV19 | CASRELGQGVMNTEAFF
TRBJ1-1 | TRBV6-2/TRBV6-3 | CASNPPTATDPPIF
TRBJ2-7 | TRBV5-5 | CASSFEAGPFGEQYF
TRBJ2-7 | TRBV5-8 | CASKKGGGTNYEQYF
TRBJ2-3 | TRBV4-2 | CASSQGLAGGGTDTQYF
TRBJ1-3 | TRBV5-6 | CASSRDRGNTIYF
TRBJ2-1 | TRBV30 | CAWLEGSYNEQFF
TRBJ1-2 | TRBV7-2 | CASSLEPGTGGDYGYTF
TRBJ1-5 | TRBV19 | CASSMRVEDRLYSAQHF
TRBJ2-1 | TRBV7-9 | CASTLSPGEQFF